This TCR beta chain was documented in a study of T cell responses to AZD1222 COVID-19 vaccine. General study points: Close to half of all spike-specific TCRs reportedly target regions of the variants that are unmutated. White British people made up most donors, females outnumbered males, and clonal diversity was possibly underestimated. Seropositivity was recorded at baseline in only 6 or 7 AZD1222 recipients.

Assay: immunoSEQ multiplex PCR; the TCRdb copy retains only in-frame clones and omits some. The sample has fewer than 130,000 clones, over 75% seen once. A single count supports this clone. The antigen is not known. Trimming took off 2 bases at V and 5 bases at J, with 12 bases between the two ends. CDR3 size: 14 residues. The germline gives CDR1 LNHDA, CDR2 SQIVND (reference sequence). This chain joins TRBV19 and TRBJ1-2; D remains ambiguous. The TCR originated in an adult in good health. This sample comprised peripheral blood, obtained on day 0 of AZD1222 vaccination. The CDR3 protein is CASSIYGLLYGYTF. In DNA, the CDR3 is TGTGCCAGTAGTATATATGGACTGTTATATGGCTACACCTTC.